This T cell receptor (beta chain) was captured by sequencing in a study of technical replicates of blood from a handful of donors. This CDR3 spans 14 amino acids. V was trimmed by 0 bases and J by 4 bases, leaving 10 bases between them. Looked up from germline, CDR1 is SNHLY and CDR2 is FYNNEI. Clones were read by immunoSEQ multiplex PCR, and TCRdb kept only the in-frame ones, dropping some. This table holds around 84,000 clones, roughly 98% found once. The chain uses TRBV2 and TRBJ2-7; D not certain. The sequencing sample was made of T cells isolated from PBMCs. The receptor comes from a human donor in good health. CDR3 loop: CASSEARTVYEQYF. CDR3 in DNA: TGTGCCAGCAGTGAAGCCCGTACAGTATACGAGCAGTACTTC.